This paragraph reports one TCR beta chain. The CDR3 length is 13 residues. Germline V gene lookup returns CDR1 LNHDA and CDR2 SQIVND (reference sequence). V dropped 6 bases and J dropped 6; count of bases not matched to a gene: 4. The source of the sample is a study of T cell responses to AZD1222 COVID-19 vaccine. The wider study: Samples with a second dose at about 4 or about 12 weeks were pooled together.

Clones were sequenced by immunoSEQ multiplex PCR, and TCRdb holds only the in-frame ones, with some missing. The table includes approximately 100,000 clones, more than 75% detected once. Material: peripheral blood, obtained on day 0 of AZD1222 vaccination. This rearrangement joins TRBV19 to TRBJ2-3, with TRBD2 matching over 9 bases. The clonotype was recovered from an adult in good health. This chain's CDR3 is CASSQTSGDTQYF. In nucleotides, the CDR3 is TGTGCCAGTAGCCAAACTAGCGGGGATACGCAGTATTTT.